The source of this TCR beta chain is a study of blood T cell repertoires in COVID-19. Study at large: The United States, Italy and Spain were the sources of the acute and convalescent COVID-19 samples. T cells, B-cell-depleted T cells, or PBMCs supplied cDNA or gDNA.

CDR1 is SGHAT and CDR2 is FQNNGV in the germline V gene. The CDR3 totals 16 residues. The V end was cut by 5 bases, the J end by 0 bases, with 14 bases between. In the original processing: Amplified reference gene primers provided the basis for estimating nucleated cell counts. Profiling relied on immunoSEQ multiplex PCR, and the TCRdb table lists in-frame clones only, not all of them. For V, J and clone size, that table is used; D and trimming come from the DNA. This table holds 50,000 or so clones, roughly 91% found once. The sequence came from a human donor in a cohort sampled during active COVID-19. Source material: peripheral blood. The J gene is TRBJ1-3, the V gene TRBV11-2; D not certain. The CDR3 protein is CASSQQGRGSGNTIYF. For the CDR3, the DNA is TGTGCCAGCAGCCAACAAGGACGGGGCTCTGGAAACACCATATATTTT.